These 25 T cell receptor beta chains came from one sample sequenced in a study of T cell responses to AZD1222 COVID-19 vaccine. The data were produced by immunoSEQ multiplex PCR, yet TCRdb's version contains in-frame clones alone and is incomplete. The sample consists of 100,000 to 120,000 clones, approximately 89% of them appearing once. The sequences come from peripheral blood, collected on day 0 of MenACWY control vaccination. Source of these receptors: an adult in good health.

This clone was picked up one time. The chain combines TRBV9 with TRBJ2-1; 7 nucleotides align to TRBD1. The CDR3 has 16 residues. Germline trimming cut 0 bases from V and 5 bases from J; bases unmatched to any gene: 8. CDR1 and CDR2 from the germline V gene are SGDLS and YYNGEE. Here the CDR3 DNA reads TGTGCCAGCAGCGTAGCCCTGACAGGGCTGGACAATGAGCAGTTCTTC. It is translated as CASSVALTGLDNEQFF.

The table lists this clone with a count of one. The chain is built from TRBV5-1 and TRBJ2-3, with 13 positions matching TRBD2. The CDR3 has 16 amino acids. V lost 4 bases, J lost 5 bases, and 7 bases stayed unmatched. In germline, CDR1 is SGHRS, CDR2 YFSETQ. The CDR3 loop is CASSGRLAGGQDTQYF. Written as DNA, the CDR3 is TGCGCCAGCAGCGGGAGACTAGCGGGGGGCCAAGATACGCAGTATTTT.

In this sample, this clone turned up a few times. DNA for the CDR3: TGTGCCAGCAGCTTGGATCTGGGGGCGCGGTATAATTCACCCCTCCACTTT. This translates into CASSLDLGARYNSPLHF. The chain combines TRBV5-5 with TRBJ1-6, with D perhaps matching TRBD1 (6 bases). This CDR3 region has 17 residues. Germline V lookup: CDR1 SGHKS, CDR2 YYEKEE (reference sequence). Trimming left V 0 bases short and J 4 bases short, with 14 bases between.

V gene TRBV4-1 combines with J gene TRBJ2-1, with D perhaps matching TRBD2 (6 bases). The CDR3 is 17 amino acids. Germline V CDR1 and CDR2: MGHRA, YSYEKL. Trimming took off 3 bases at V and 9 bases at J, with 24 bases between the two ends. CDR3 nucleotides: TGCGCCAGCAGCCAGGGGTGGACTGGGATCGGGGGTGCTGAGCAGTTCTTC. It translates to CASSQGWTGIGGAEQFF.

CDR3: CASSLMGQGAGEKLFF. The CDR3 region has the DNA TGCGCCAGCAGCTTGATGGGACAGGGAGCGGGTGAAAAACTGTTTTTT. The chain has TRBV5-1 and TRBJ1-4; 9 bases agree with TRBD1. The CDR3 spans 16 residues. With V trimmed by 1 base and J by 7 bases, 8 bases remained unmatched. Germline V gene sequence: CDR1 SGHRS, CDR2 YFSETQ.

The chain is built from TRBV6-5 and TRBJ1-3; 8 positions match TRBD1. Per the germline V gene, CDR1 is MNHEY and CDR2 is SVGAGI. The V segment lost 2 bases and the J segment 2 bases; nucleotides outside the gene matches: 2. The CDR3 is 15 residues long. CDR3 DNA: TGTGCCAGCAGTTACCAGGGGGCAACTGGAAACACCATATATTTT. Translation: CASSYQGATGNTIYF.

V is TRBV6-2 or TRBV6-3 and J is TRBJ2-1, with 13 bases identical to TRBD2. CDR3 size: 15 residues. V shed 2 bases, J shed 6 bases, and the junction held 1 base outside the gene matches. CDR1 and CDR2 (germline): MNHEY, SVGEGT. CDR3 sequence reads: CASSYGTSGVNEQFF. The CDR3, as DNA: TGTGCCAGCAGTTACGGGACTAGCGGGGTCAATGAGCAGTTCTTC.

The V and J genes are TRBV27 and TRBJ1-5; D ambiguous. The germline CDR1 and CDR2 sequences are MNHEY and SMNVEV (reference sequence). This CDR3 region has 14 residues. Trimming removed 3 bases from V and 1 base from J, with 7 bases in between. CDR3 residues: CASSLFRSNQPQHF. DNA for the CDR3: TGTGCCAGCAGTTTGTTCAGGAGCAATCAGCCCCAGCATTTT.

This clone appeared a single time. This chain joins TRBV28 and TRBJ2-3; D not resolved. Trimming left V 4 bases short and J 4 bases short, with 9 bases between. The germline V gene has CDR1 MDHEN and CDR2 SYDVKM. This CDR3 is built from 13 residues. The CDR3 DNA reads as TGTGCCAGCAGTTCCAGATGGGCAGATACGCAGTATTTT. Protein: CASSSRWADTQYF.

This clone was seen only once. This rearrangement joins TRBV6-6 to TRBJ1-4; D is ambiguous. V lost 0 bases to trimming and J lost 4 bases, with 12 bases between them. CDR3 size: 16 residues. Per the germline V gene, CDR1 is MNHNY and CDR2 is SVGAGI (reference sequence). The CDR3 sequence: CASSYSGPRVNEKLFF. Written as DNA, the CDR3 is TGTGCCAGCAGTTACTCCGGGCCCCGAGTTAATGAAAAACTGTTTTTT.

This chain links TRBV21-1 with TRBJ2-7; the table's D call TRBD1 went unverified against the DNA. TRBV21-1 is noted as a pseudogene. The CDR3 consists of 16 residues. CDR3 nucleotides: TGTGCCAGCAGGAAATACCACAGGGGACTTATGGGCGAGCAGTACTTC. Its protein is CASRKYHRGLMGEQYF.

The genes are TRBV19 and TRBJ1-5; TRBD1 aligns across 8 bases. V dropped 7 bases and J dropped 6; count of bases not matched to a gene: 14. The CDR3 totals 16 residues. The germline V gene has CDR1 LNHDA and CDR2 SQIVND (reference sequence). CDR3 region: CASTPRGPGLGQPQHF. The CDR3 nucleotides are TGTGCCAGTACCCCCAGGGGGCCCGGACTAGGTCAGCCCCAGCATTTT. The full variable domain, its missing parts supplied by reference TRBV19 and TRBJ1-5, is DGGITQSPKYLFRKEGQNVTLSCEQNLNHDAMYWYRQDPGQGLRLIYYSQIVNDFQKGDIAEGYSVSREKKESFPLTVTSAQKNPTAFYLCASTPRGPGLGQPQHFGDGTRLSIL.

CDR3 in amino acids: CASSFRPLWQSPQYF. The DNA for the CDR3 is TGTGCCAGCAGCTTTCGGCCCCTCTGGCAGTCGCCCCAGTACTTC. This sequence joins TRBV7-8 and TRBJ2-5; D not certain. V lost 3 bases and J lost 9, with 20 bases in between. The CDR3 sequence is 15 residues long. CDR1 and CDR2 (germline): SGHVS, FQNEAQ.

In DNA form, the CDR3 reads TGTGCCACCATGGACAGGGCCAACTATGGCTACACCTTC. Translating it yields CATMDRANYGYTF. The chain employs TRBV6-5 and TRBJ1-2; 8 nucleotides agree with TRBD1. The germline CDR1 and CDR2 sequences are MNHEY and SVGAGI. With 10 bases clipped from V and 2 bases from J, the junction kept 6 bases outside the gene matches. This CDR3 region has 13 residues.

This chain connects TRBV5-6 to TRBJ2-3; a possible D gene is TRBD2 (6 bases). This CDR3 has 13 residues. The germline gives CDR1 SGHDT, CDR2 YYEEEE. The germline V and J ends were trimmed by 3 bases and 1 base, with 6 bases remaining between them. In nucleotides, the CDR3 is TGTGCCAGCAGCTGGGGGGGCACAGATACGCAGTATTTT. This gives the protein CASSWGGTDTQYF.

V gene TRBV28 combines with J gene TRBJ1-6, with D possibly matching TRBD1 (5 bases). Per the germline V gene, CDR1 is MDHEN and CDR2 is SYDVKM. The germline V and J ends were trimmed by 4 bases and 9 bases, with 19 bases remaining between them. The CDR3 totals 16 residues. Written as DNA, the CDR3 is TGTGCCAGCAGTTCCTCCTTGCAGGGTGAAGGTTCACCCCTCCACTTT. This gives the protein CASSSSLQGEGSPLHF. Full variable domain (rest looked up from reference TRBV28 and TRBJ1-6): DVKVTQSSRYLVKRTGEKVFLECVQDMDHENMFWYRQDPGLGLRLIYFSYDVKMKEKGDIPEGYSVSREKKERFSLILESASTNQTSMYLCASSSSLQGEGSPLHFGNGTRLTVT.

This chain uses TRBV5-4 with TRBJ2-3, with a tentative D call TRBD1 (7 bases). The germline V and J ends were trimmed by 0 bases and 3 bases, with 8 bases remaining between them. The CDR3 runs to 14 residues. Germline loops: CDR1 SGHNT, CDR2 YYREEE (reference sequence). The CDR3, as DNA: TGTGCCAGCAGCTTGGCAGGGGGGACAGATACGCAGTATTTT. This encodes CASSLAGGTDTQYF.

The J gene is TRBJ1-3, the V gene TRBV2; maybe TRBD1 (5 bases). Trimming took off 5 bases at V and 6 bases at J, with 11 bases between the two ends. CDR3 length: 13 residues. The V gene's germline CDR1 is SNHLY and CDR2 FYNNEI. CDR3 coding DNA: TGTGCCAGCAGTTTGGGGCTCGAAAACACCATATATTTT. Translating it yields CASSLGLENTIYF.

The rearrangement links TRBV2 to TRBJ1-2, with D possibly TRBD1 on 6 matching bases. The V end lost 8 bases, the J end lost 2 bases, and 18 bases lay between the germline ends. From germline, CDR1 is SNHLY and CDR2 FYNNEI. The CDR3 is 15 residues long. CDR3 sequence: CASGGETGPNYGYTF. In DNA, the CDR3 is TGTGCCAGCGGGGGCGAGACAGGCCCGAACTATGGCTACACCTTC.

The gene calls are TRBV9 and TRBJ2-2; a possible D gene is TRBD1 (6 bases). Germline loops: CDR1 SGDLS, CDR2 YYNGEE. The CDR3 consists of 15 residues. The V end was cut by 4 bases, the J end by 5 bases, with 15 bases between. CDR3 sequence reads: CASSPRDRRTGELFF. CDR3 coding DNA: TGTGCCAGCAGCCCTCGCGACAGGCGGACCGGGGAGCTGTTTTTT.

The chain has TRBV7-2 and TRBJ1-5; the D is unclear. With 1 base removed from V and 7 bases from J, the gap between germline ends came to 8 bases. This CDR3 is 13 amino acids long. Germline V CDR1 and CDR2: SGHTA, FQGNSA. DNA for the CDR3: TGTGCCAGCAGCTTAGACATCTGGCAGCCCCAGCATTTT. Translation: CASSLDIWQPQHF.

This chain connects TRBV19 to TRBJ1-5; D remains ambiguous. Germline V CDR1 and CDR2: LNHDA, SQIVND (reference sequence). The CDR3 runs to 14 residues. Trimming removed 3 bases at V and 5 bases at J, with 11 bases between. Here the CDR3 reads CASSISNGDQPQHF. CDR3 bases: TGTGCCAGTAGTATTTCCAACGGGGATCAGCCCCAGCATTTT.

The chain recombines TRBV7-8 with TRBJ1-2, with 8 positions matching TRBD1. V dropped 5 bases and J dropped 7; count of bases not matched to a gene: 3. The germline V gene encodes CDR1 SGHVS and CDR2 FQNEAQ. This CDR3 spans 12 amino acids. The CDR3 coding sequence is TGTGCCAGCAGCCAAGACAGGGGTGGCTACACCTTC. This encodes CASSQDRGGYTF.

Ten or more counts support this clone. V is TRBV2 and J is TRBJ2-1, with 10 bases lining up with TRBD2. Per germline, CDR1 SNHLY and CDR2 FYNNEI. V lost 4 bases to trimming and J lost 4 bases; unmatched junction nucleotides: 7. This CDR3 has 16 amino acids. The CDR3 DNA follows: TGTGCCAGCAGTGTGGCTAGCGGGGGATTTTACAATGAGCAGTTCTTC. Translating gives CASSVASGGFYNEQFF.

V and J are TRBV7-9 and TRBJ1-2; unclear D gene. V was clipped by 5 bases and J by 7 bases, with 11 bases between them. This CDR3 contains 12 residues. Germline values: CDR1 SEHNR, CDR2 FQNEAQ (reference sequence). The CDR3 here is CASSRGSSGYTF. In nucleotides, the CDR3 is TGTGCCAGCAGCCGGGGTTCTAGTGGCTACACCTTC.